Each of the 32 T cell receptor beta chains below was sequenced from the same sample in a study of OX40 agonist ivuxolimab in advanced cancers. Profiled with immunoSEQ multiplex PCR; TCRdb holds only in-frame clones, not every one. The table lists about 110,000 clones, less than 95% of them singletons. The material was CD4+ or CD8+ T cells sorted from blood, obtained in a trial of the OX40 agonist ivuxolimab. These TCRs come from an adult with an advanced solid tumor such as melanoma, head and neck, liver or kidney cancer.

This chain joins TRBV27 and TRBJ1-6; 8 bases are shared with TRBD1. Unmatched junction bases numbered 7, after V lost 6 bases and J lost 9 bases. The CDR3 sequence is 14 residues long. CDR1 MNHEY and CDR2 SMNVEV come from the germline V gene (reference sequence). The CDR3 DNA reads TGTGCCAGCAGGGCGCAGGGGGCGGGTTCACCCCTCCACTTT. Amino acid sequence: CASRAQGAGSPLHF.

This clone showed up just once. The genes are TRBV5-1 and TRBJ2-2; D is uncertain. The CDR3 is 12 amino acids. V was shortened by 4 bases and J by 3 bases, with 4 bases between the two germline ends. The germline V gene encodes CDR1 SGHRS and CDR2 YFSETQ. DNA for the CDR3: TGCGCCAGCAGCCCGTACACCGGGGAGCTGTTTTTT. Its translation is CASSPYTGELFF. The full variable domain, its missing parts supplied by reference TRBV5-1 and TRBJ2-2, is KAGVTQTPRYLIKTRGQQVTLSCSPISGHRSVSWYQQTPGQGLQFLFEYFSETQRNKGNFPGRFSGRQFSNSRSEMNVSTLELGDSALYLCASSPYTGELFFGEGSRLTVL.

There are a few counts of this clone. The CDR3 DNA sequence: TGTGCCAGCAGCGAAGGGGACTCCAGGGGCGCAGATACGCAGTATTTT. Its protein is CASSEGDSRGADTQYF. V gene TRBV9 combines with J gene TRBJ2-3; D tentatively reads TRBD1 or TRBD2 (6 bases each). This CDR3 region has 16 residues. Germline V lookup: CDR1 SGDLS, CDR2 YYNGEE. V was pared by 3 bases and J by 4 bases, with 18 bases between.

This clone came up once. Here the CDR3 DNA reads TGTGCCAGCAGTAGGGGGGTCTACGAGCAGTACTTC. Amino acid sequence: CASSRGVYEQYF. The chain links TRBV28 to TRBJ2-7; D possibly matches TRBD1 or TRBD2 (6 bases each). Trimming removed 5 bases at V and 3 bases at J, with 8 bases between. The V gene's germline CDR1 is MDHEN and CDR2 SYDVKM. The CDR3 has 12 amino acids.

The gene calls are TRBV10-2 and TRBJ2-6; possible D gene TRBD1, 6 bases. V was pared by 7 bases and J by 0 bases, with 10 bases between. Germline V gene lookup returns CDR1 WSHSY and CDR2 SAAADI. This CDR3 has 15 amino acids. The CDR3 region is CASTGVHSGANVLTF. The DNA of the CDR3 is TGCGCCAGCACAGGGGTACACTCTGGGGCCAACGTCCTGACTTTC.

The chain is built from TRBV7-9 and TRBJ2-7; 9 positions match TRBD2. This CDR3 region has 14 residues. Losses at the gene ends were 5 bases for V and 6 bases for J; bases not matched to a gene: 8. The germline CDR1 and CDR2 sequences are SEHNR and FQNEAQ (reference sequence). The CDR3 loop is CASSPSGLASEQYF. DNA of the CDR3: TGTGCCAGCAGCCCCTCGGGACTAGCCTCCGAGCAGTACTTC.

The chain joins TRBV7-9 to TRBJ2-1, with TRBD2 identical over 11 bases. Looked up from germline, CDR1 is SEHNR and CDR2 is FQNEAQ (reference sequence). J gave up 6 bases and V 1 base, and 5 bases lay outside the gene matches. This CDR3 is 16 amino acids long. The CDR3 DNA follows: TGTGCCAGCAGCTTAGAACTAGCGGGAGAAGGCAATGAGCAGTTCTTC. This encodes CASSLELAGEGNEQFF.

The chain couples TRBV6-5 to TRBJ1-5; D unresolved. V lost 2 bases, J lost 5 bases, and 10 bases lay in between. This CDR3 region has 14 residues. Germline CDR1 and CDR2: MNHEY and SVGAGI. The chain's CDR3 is CASSYRNLHQPQHF. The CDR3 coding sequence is TGTGCCAGCAGTTACAGAAATCTACATCAGCCCCAGCATTTT.

Here the CDR3 reads CASSKAGLAACPSSYNEQFF. The DNA of the CDR3 is TGTGCCAGCAGCAAAGCGGGACTAGCGGCTTGTCCGAGCTCCTACAATGAGCAGTTCTTC. The J gene is TRBJ2-1, the V gene TRBV21-1; the table assigns TRBD2, which was not confirmed against the DNA. TRBV21-1 is designated a pseudogene. CDR3 size: 20 residues.

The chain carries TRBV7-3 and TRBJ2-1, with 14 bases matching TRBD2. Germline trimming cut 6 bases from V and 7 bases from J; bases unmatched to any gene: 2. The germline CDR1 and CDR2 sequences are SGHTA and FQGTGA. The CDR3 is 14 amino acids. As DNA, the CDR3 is TGTGCCAGCAGGGGGACTAGCGGGAGTAATGAGCAGTTCTTC. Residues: CASRGTSGSNEQFF.

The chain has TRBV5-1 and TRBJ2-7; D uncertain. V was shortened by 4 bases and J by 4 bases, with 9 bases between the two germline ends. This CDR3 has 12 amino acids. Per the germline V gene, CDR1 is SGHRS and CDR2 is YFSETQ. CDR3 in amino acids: CASSPGSYEQYF. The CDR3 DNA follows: TGCGCCAGCAGCCCGGGCAGTTACGAGCAGTACTTC.

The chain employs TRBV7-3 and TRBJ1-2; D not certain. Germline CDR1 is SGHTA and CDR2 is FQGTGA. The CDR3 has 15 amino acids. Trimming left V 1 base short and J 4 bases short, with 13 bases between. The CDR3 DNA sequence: TGTGCCAGCAGCTTAAATGGGGAAGGAGGCTATGGCTACACCTTC. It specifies CASSLNGEGGYGYTF.

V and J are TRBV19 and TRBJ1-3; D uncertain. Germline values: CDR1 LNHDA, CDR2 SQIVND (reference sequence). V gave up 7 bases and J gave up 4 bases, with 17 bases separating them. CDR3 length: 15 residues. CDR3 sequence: CASKGGQPNGNTIYF. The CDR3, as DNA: TGTGCCAGTAAAGGTGGGCAGCCCAACGGAAACACCATATATTTT.

As DNA, the CDR3 is TGTGCCAGCAGCCAAAATAGACAGGGGGATCGTGACACTGAAGCTTTCTTT. Translated: CASSQNRQGDRDTEAFF. This rearrangement joins TRBV4-2 to TRBJ1-1, with 9 positions matching TRBD1. The CDR3 consists of 17 residues. The germline V gene encodes CDR1 LGHNA and CDR2 YNFKEQ. J lost 3 bases, V lost 2 bases, and 10 bases had no gene match.

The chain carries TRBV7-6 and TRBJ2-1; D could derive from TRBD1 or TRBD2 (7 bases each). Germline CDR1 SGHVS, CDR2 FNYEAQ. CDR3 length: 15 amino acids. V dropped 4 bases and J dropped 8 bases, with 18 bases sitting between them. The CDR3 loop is CASSSSGGDGDEQFF. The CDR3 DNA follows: TGTGCCAGCAGCTCCTCAGGGGGGGACGGGGATGAGCAGTTCTTC.

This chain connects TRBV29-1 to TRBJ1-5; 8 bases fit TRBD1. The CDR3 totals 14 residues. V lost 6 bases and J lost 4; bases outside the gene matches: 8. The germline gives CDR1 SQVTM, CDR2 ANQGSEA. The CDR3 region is CSVAQGAVNQPQHF. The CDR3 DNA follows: TGCAGCGTCGCTCAGGGGGCCGTAAATCAGCCCCAGCATTTT.

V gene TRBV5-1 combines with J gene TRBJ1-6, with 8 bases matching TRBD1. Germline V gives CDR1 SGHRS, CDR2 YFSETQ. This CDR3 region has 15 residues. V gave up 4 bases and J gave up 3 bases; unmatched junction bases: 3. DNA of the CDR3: TGCGCCAGCAGCGACACAGGGGGCTATAATTCACCCCTCCACTTT. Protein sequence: CASSDTGGYNSPLHF.

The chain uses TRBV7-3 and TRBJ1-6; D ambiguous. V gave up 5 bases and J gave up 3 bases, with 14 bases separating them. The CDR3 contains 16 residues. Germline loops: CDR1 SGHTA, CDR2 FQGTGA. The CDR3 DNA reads TGTGCCAGCAGCGAACAACCGGGAAACTATAATTCACCCCTCCACTTT. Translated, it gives CASSEQPGNYNSPLHF.

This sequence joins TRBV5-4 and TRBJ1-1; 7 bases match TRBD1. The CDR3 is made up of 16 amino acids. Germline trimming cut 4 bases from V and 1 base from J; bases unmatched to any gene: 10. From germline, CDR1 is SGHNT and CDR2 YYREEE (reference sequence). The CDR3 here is CASSPRTGASNTEAFF. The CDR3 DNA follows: TGTGCCAGCAGCCCCCGGACAGGAGCTTCGAACACTGAAGCTTTCTTT.

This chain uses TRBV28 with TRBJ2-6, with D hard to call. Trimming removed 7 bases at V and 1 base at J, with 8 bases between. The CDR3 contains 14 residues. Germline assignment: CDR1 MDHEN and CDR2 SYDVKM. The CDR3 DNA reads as TGTGCCAGCATACCTGGGTCTGGGGCCAACGTCCTGACTTTC. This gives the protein CASIPGSGANVLTF.

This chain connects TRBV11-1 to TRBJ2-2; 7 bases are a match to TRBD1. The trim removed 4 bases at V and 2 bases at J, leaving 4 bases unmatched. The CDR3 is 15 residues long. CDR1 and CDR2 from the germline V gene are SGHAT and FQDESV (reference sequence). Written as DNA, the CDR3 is TGTGCCAGCAGCTCCAGACAGGGTAACACCGGGGAGCTGTTTTTT. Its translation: CASSSRQGNTGELFF.

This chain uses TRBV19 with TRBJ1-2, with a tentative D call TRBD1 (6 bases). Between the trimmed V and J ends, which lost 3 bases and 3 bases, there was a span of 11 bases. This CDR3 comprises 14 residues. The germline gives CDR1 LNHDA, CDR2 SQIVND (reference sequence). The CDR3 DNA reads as TGTGCCAGTAGTATCGGACAGACCCACTATGGCTACACCTTC. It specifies CASSIGQTHYGYTF.

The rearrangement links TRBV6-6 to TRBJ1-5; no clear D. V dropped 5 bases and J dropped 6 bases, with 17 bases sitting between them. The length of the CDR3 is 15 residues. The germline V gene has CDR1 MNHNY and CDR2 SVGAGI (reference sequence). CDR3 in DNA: TGTGCCAGCAGTCGAAGCTCAGTAGGCGGTCAGCCCCAGCATTTT. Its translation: CASSRSSVGGQPQHF.

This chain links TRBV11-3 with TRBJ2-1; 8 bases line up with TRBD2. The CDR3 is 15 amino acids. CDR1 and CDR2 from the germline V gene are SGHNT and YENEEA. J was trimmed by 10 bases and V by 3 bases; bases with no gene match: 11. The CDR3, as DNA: TGTGCCAGCAGCTTGGGGGAGATAGCGGGAAGAGAGCAGTTCTTC. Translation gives CASSLGEIAGREQFF.

CDR3 DNA sequence: TGTGCCAGCAGCACGAACAGGGACACTGAAGCTTTCTTT. Residues: CASSTNRDTEAFF. V gene TRBV5-4 combines with J gene TRBJ1-1, with a possible D match to TRBD1 (6 bases). V lost 4 bases to trimming and J lost 3 bases, with 10 bases between them. Germline V gives CDR1 SGHNT, CDR2 YYREEE (reference sequence). This CDR3 is built from 13 residues. The variable domain in full, with the rest retrieved from reference TRBV5-4 and TRBJ1-1, is ETGVTQSPTHLIKTRGQQVTLRCSSQSGHNTVSWYQQALGQGPQFIFQYYREEENGRGNFPPRFSGLQFPNYSSELNVNALELDDSALYLCASSTNRDTEAFFGQGTRLTVV.

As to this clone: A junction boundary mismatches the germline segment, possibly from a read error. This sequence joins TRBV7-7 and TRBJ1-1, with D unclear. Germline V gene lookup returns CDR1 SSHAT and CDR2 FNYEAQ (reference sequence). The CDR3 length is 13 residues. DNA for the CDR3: TGTGCTAGCAGCTTGAAGGAGGGTACTGAAGCTTTCTTT. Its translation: CASSLKEGTEAFF.

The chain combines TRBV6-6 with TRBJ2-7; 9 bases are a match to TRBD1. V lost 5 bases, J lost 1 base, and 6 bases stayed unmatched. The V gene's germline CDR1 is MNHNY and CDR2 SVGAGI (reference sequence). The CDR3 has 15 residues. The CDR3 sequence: CASSRDRVKSYEQYF. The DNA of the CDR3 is TGTGCCAGCAGTCGGGACAGGGTCAAGTCCTACGAGCAGTACTTC.

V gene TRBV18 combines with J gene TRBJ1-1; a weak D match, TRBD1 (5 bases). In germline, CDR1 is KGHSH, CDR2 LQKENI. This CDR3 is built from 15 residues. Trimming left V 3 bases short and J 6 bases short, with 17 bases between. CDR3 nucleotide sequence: TGTGCCAGCTCACCCGAAACCAGGGTCGGCGCTGAAGCTTTCTTT. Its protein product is CASSPETRVGAEAFF.

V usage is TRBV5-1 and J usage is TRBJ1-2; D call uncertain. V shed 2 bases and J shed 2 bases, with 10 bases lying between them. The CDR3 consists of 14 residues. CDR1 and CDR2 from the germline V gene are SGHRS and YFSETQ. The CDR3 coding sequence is TGCGCCAGCAGCTTACAACCGGGGAACTATGGCTACACCTTC. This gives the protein CASSLQPGNYGYTF.

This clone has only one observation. The CDR3: CASSLGQGIGYGYTF. The CDR3 region has the DNA TGTGCCAGCAGCTTAGGACAGGGAATTGGATATGGCTACACCTTC. V gene TRBV13 combines with J gene TRBJ1-2; D is perhaps TRBD1 (6 bases). The germline V and J ends were trimmed by 0 bases and 5 bases, with 13 bases remaining between them. This CDR3 spans 15 amino acids. Germline-derived CDR1 and CDR2 are PRHDT and FYEKMQ (reference sequence).

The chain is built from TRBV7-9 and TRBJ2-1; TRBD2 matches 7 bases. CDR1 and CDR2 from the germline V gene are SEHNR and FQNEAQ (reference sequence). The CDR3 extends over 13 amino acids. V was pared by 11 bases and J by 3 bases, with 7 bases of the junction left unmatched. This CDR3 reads CAGERGDYNEQFF. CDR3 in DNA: TGTGCCGGAGAGCGGGGCGACTACAATGAGCAGTTCTTC.

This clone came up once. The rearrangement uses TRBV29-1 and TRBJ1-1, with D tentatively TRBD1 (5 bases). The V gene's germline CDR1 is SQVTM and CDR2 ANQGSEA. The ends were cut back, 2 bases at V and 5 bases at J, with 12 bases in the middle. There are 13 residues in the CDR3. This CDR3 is CSVEWVGGTEAFF. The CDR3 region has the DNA TGCAGCGTTGAATGGGTGGGGGGTACTGAAGCTTTCTTT. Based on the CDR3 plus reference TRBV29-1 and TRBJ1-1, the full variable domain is SAVISQKPSRDICQRGTSLTIQCQVDSQVTMMFWYRQQPGQSLTLIATANQGSEATYESGFVIDKFPISRPNLTFSTLTVSNMSPEDSSIYLCSVEWVGGTEAFFGQGTRLTVV.